This T cell receptor (beta chain) was recorded in a study of cytomegalovirus exposure and HLA in healthy donors. The donors were members of the validation cohort, which comprised about 120 subjects and was separate from the first cohort of 600 to 850 subjects. The method was immunoSEQ multiplex PCR; TCRdb's version includes in-frame clones alone and lacks a portion of them. The sample consists of about 250,000 clones, approximately 87% of them appearing once. Whole-study results and caveats: First-cohort TCR clusters were later found to tend to co-occur in the 120 validation repertoires. Cytomegalovirus status was reportedly diagnosed by the classifier with high specificity and sensitivity. The study labeled around 160 TCR beta chains cytomegalovirus-associated.

This clone came up a few times. Its antigen remains unidentified. CDR1 SNHLY and CDR2 FYNNEI come from the germline V gene. V shed 5 bases and J 8 bases; nucleotides not matched to a gene: 6. The CDR3 length is 14 residues. Sequencing input: PBMCs. This receptor was taken from a man between 18 and 29 years old in good health and CMV-seronegative. The V and J genes are TRBV2 and TRBJ1-6, with 7 bases lining up with TRBD1. In nucleotides, the CDR3 is TGTGCCAGCAGTCCTGACAGGGTTGATTCACCCCTCCACTTT. Translating it yields CASSPDRVDSPLHF. Together with reference TRBV2 and TRBJ1-6, the CDR3 gives the full variable domain: EPEVTQTPSHQVTQMGQEVILRCVPISNHLYFYWYRQILGQKVEFLVSFYNNEISEKSEIFDDQFSVERPDGSNFTLKIRSTKLEDSAMYFCASSPDRVDSPLHFGNGTRLTVT.